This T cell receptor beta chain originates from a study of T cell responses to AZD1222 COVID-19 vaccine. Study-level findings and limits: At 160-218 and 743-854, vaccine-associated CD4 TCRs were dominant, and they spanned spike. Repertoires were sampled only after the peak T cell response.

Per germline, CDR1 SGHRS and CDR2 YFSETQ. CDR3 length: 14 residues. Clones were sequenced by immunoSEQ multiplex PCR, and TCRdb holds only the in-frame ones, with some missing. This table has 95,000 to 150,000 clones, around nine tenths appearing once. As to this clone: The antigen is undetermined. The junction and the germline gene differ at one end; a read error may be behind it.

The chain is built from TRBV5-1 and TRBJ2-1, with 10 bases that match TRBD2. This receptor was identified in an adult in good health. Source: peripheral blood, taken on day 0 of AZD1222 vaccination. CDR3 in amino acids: CASGLAGGDNEQFF. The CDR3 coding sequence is TGCGCCAGCGGCTTAGCGGGGGGTGACAATGAGCAGTTCTTC. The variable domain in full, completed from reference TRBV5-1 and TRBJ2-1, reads KAGVTQTPRYLIKTRGQQVTLSCSPISGHRSVSWYQQTPGQGLQFLFEYFSETQRNKGNFPGRFSGRQFSNSRSEMNVSTLELGDSALYLCASGLAGGDNEQFFGPGTRLTVL.